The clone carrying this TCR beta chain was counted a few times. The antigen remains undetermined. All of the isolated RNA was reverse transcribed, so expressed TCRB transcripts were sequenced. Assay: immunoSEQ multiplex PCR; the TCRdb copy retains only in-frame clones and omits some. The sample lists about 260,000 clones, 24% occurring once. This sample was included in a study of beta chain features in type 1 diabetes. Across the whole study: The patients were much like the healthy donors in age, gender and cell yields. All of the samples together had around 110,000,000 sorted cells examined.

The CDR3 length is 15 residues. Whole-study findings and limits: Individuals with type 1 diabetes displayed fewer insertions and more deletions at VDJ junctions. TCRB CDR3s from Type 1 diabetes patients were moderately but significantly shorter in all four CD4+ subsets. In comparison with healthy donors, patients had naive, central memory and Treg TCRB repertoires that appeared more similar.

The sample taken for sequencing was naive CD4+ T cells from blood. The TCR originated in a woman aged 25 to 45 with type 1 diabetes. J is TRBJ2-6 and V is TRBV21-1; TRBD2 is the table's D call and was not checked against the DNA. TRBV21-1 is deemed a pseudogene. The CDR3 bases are TGTGCCAGCCGGGACTCCCCCTCTGGGGCCAACGTCCTGACTTTC. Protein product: CASRDSPSGANVLTF.